This T cell receptor (beta chain) was identified during a study of CD8 T cells in Susac syndrome. Matched for age and sex, the controls were healthy donors. Through negative isolation, CD4+ and CD8+ T cells were obtained, while TEMRA cells were enriched using FACS. The CDR3 totals 14 residues. Trimming took off 2 bases at V and 10 bases at J, with 15 bases between the two ends. Per the germline V gene, CDR1 is MNHEY and CDR2 is SVGEGT. RNA in amounts of about 0.5 to 1 ug was reverse transcribed with random hexamers. Multiplex immunoSEQ PCR targeted 54 Vbeta and 13 Jbeta TCR beta segments. TCRdb processed the immunoSEQ multiplex PCR reads anew with MiXCR; each CDR3 protein has one entry. The sample has about 200,000 distinct CDR3 sequences, 90% to 95% seen once; the top ten hold approximately 0.094%.

The V call is TRBV6-2 or TRBV6-3, the J call TRBJ2-1; D not certain. The sample comprised CD4+ T cells from PBMCs. The TCR comes from a human donor in good health. CDR3 sequence reads: CASSYLGPLVEQFF. The CDR3 bases are TGTGCCAGCAGTTACCTTGGTCCGCTAGTCGAGCAGTTCTTC.